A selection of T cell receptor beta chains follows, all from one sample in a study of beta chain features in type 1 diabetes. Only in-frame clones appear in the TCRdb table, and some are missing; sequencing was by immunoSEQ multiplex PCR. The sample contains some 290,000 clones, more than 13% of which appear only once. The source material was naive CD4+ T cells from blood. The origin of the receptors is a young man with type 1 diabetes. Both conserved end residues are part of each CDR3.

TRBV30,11,CAWSVASLRTF
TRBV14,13,CASSQETGLPGFF
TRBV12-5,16,CASGSGLAGVSDTQYF
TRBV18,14,CASSPTGLGIEQYF
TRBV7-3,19,CASSWGPRGQGGFTDTQYF
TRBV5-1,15,CASSLRDRGTGELFF
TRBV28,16,CASSPRGQVTLVEQFF
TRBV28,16,CASSSPTSGAYNEQFF
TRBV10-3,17,CAISDSPYTSGANVLTF
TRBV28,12,CASSSGGTEAFF
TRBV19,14,CASSIPGLAGEQFF
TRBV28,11,CASGGGGPQHF
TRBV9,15,CASSARDPLTDTQYF
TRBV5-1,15,CASSPGGSGANVLTF
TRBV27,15,CASSSAQGLGETQYF
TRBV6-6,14,CASNGAFGANVLTF